Listed below are T cell receptor beta chains from one sample, sequenced in a study of T cells expressing NK-cell markers. Following a re-call of the 5' RACE reads, TCRdb has one entry per CDR3 protein and lacks DNA. The specimen's table records about 430,000 distinct CDR3 sequences. The specimen was blood T cells: a sorted CD56 or NKG2C T cell subset, CD4+ or CD8+ T cells, or bulk PBMC T cells (not recorded which). These receptors came from a woman aged 45-59 years in good health. CDR3s include the opening cysteine and the closing phenylalanine or tryptophan.

J gene | V gene | CDR3 protein
TRBJ1-5 | TRBV12-3/TRBV12-4 | CASSLGGESNQPQHF
TRBJ2-1 | TRBV10-3 | CAISWDNEQFF
TRBJ2-3 | TRBV11-3 | CASSLDLQDTQYF
TRBJ1-1 | TRBV6-6 | CASSYSLIGTEAFF
TRBJ2-1 | TRBV5-1 | CASSVLASGVYNEQFF
TRBJ1-1 | TRBV5-1 | CASSLDGDRAFF
TRBJ2-2 | TRBV10-3 | CAISGTSGYSNTGELFF
TRBJ2-7 | TRBV10-3 | CAISEGSPVEQYF
TRBJ2-5 | TRBV4-1 | CASSQPRTGAKETQYF
TRBJ2-2 | TRBV5-4 | CASSPSGRMNTGELFF
TRBJ2-7 | TRBV15 | CATGIGAISEQYF
TRBJ2-1 | TRBV5-1 | CASSLGSRGKRGNEQFF
TRBJ2-2 | TRBV7-3 | CASRGGGGELFF
TRBJ2-5 | TRBV5-1 | CASSVWVQEETQYF
TRBJ2-5 | TRBV18 | CASSPRLAGAQETQYF
TRBJ2-1 | TRBV7-9 | CASSLKGAGTEQFF
TRBJ1-1 | TRBV25-1 | CASSESGPLRMGTEAFF
TRBJ2-6 | TRBV6-4 | CASSPFSGANVLTF
TRBJ1-4 | TRBV5-1 | CASSSLRGVDEKLFF
TRBJ2-7 | TRBV11-3 | CASKLRDSSYEQYF
TRBJ2-3 | TRBV20-1 | CSASGLAGGGMYTQYF
TRBJ1-1 | TRBV11-3 | CASSLETPDRNTEAFF
TRBJ1-1 | TRBV27 | CASRTRGALRTEAFF
TRBJ1-2 | TRBV12-3/TRBV12-4 | CASRGAGRYYGYTF
TRBJ2-1 | TRBV6-4 | CASSSSTGTPNEQFF
TRBJ1-1 | TRBV4-1 | CASIGRVGGNTEAFF
TRBJ2-7 | TRBV7-9 | CASSQYSGRASYEQYF
TRBJ2-5 | TRBV20-1 | CSAPTYDETQYF
TRBJ1-2 | TRBV14 | CASSQDRTLGGYTF
TRBJ2-3 | TRBV7-9 | CASSLPSGVLAGGVTDTQYF
TRBJ1-2 | TRBV12-3/TRBV12-4 | CASSLVSSRGYTF
TRBJ2-1 | TRBV11-2 | CASSYIRTSGNNEQFF
TRBJ2-1 | TRBV4-2 | CASSQMREFYNEQFF
TRBJ2-1 | TRBV20-1 | CSASPPGGLYNEQFF
TRBJ2-3 | TRBV5-1 | CASSFLTGGGSDTQYF
TRBJ1-5 | TRBV20-1 | CSARGAASYSNQPQHF
TRBJ2-5 | TRBV5-1 | CASSRGTGADETQYF
TRBJ2-3 | TRBV5-1 | CASSSTGILDTQYF
TRBJ2-1 | TRBV3-1 | CASSQVSQQSGRFF
TRBJ2-3 | TRBV9 | CASRGGDTQYF
TRBJ2-3 | TRBV7-2 | CASSLELVSTDTQYF
TRBJ2-4 | TRBV27 | CASSFPGRNIQYF
TRBJ2-1 | TRBV5-1 | CASSLVSAGVVNEQFF
TRBJ2-3 | TRBV20-1 | CSARDRNLAERTDTQYF
TRBJ2-1 | TRBV4-1 | CASSQGGVAGGSYNEQFF
TRBJ1-3 | TRBV7-2 | CASSSTVLSGNTIYF
TRBJ1-6 | TRBV20-1 | CSALTALNSPLHF
TRBJ2-1 | TRBV24-1 | CATSDLRSGTEQFF
TRBJ2-1 | TRBV11-2 | CASSLRSLTGGSYNEQFF